This T cell receptor beta chain was recorded in a study of blood T cell repertoires in COVID-19. In the study's own analysis: Estimation of nucleated cell counts relied on the amplification of reference gene primers. Assay used: immunoSEQ multiplex PCR; TCRdb lists only in-frame clones, some missing. V, J and clone size were drawn from that table, and D and trimming were deduced from the DNA. This table has roughly 30,000 clones, roughly 70% appearing once. Germline CDR1 reads MGHRA; CDR2 reads YSYEKL. The CDR3 has 15 residues. Trimming stripped 1 base from V and 5 bases from J, with 13 bases between.

The genes are TRBV4-1 and TRBJ2-3; perhaps TRBD2 as D (5 bases). Sequenced material: peripheral blood. The receptor's source is a boy between 2 and 15 years old with active or convalescent COVID-19. The CDR3 sequence: CASSQGGFRRDTQYF. DNA for the CDR3: TGCGCCAGCAGCCAAGGAGGGTTCCGGAGAGATACGCAGTATTTT.